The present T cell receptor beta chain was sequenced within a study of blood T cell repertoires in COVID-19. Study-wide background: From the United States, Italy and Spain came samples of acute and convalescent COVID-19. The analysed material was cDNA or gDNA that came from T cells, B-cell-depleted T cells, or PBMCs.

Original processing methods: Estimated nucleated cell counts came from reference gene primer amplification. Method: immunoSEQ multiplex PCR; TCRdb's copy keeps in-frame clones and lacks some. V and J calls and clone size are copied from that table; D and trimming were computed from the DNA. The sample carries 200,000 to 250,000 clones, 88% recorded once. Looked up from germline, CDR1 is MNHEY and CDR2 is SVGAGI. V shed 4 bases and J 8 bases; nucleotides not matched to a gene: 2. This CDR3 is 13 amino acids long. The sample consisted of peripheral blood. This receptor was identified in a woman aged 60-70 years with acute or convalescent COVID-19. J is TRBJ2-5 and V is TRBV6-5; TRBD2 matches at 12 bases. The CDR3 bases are TGTGCCAGCAGTTCCGGACTAGCGGGAACCCAGTACTTC. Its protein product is CASSSGLAGTQYF.